This T cell receptor beta chain was observed in a study of blood T cell repertoires in COVID-19. Study details: COVID-19 samples, acute and convalescent, were from the United States, Italy and Spain.

The length of the CDR3 is 13 residues. Per germline, CDR1 MNHEY and CDR2 SMNVEV (reference sequence). The V gene lost 6 bases and the J gene lost 4 bases, with 12 bases spanning the gap. Methods used by the authors: Quantification of nucleated cells was approximated via reference gene primer amplification. The protocol was immunoSEQ multiplex PCR, while the TCRdb copy is restricted to in-frame clones and leaves out a portion. V, J and clone size are taken as reported in that table, and D and trimming were inferred from the DNA itself. The table shows 200,000 to 250,000 clones, with more than 80% occurring only once.

This TCR derives from a man in his thirties or forties who had recovered from COVID-19. The chain recombines TRBV27 with TRBJ2-5, with D possibly TRBD2 on 5 matching bases. Sequenced sample: peripheral blood. CDR3 sequence: CASSGVFGETQYF. The DNA for the CDR3 is TGTGCCAGCAGCGGGGTTTTTGGAGAGACCCAGTACTTC.